The entry that follows covers one T cell receptor beta chain sequence. With 4 bases removed from V and 0 bases from J, the gap between germline ends came to 10 bases. Germline CDR1 reads MDHEN; CDR2 reads SYDVKM. This CDR3 is 15 amino acids long. The sample is drawn from a study of blood T cell repertoires in COVID-19. Assay: immunoSEQ multiplex PCR; the TCRdb copy retains only in-frame clones and omits some. The top ten hold approximately 8.1% of the sample, which has hundreds of thousands of clones, around 87% seen once. The clonotype comes from a woman in her forties or fifties who had recovered from COVID-19. This chain joins TRBV28 and TRBJ1-3; D unclear. What was sequenced was peripheral blood. For the CDR3, the DNA is TGTGCCAGCAGTTCTCCCCCTAGCTCTGGAAACACCATATATTTT. It is translated as CASSSPPSSGNTIYF.